The present TCR beta chain was sequenced within a study of T cell responses to AZD1222 COVID-19 vaccine. Findings and caveats of the study: Spike-specific TCR breadth and depth rose after two AZD1222 doses. Donor demographics were predominantly white British with a female majority; clonal diversity may be underestimated.

Concerning this clone: Its target is unknown.

Unmatched junction bases numbered 8, after V lost 5 bases and J lost 5 bases. Germline V gene data show CDR1 as SGHTA and CDR2 as FQGNSA. The CDR3 is 16 residues long. TCRdb keeps only in-frame clones here, not all; method: immunoSEQ multiplex PCR. Of 80,000 to 100,000 clones in the sample, around 88% were seen once. J is TRBJ2-5 and V is TRBV7-2; 13 bases agree with TRBD2. Sequenced material: peripheral blood, taken on day 0 of MenACWY control vaccination. This sequence originates from an adult in good health. The CDR3 sequence: CASSEKLAGGLETQYF. CDR3 nucleotide sequence: TGTGCCAGCAGCGAAAAACTAGCGGGGGGGCTGGAGACCCAGTACTTC.